The 18 T cell receptor beta chains reported below all come from one sample, sequenced in a study of blood T cell repertoires in COVID-19. Libraries were prepared by immunoSEQ multiplex PCR; TCRdb keeps only in-frame clonotypes and omits some of them. This table has about 89,000 clones, less than 85% appearing once. Source material: peripheral blood. The receptors derive from a woman over 75 with acute or convalescent COVID-19.

The rearrangement joins TRBV6-6 to TRBJ2-7; TRBD2 matches at 7 bases. V trimming: 4 bases; J trimming: 6 bases; junction bases outside the gene matches: 9. This CDR3 region has 14 residues. CDR1 and CDR2 from the germline V gene are MNHNY and SVGAGI (reference sequence). The CDR3: CASSSGREGREQYF. The CDR3 DNA is TGTGCCAGCAGTTCAGGGAGGGAGGGCCGCGAGCAGTACTTC.

J is TRBJ2-7 and V is TRBV7-9, with D maybe TRBD2 (6 bases). The CDR3 is 14 residues long. V lost 1 base and J lost 2, with 9 bases in between. Germline V lookup: CDR1 SEHNR, CDR2 FQNEAQ (reference sequence). The CDR3 DNA reads as TGTGCCAGCAGCTTAGGGAGGGGTGCCTACGAGCAGTACTTC. Translated: CASSLGRGAYEQYF.

The chain joins TRBV11-3 to TRBJ2-2; 9 bases fit TRBD1. Unmatched junction bases numbered 6, after V lost 6 bases and J lost 7 bases. CDR3 length: 14 residues. Germline CDR1 SGHNT, CDR2 YENEEA. The CDR3 nucleotides are TGTGCCAGCAGTCCACAGGGGGCGGACGGGGAGCTGTTTTTT. Translating it yields CASSPQGADGELFF.

This chain joins TRBV6-6 and TRBJ1-6, with a tentative D call TRBD1 (6 bases). This CDR3 comprises 15 residues. Germline values: CDR1 MNHNY, CDR2 SVGAGI (reference sequence). V lost 6 bases and J lost 5, with 14 bases in between. In nucleotides, the CDR3 is TGTGCCAGCAGATTGGACAGTAGGAATAATTCACCCCTCCACTTT. Translated, it gives CASRLDSRNNSPLHF.

J is TRBJ2-3 and V is TRBV7-9; perhaps TRBD1 as D (6 bases). Looked up from germline, CDR1 is SEHNR and CDR2 is FQNEAQ (reference sequence). The CDR3 has 14 amino acids. Trimming removed 5 bases at V and 5 bases at J, with 14 bases between. CDR3 region: CASSDKGRGDTQYF. For the CDR3, the DNA is TGTGCCAGCAGCGATAAGGGCAGGGGAGATACGCAGTATTTT.

This chain connects TRBV5-1 to TRBJ2-1; 9 bases line up with TRBD1. Unmatched junction bases numbered 4, after V lost 4 bases and J lost 2 bases. The CDR3 extends over 15 amino acids. Germline V gene lookup returns CDR1 SGHRS and CDR2 YFSETQ. The CDR3, as DNA: TGCGCCAGCAGCGGCGGGACAGGGACCTACAATGAGCAGTTCTTC. Translation gives CASSGGTGTYNEQFF.

The chain's CDR3 is CASSIQAGWETQYF. CDR3 in DNA: TGTGCCAGTAGTATACAGGCAGGGTGGGAGACCCAGTACTTC. This chain uses TRBV19 with TRBJ2-5; possible D gene TRBD1, 5 bases. Between the trimmed V and J ends, which lost 2 bases and 5 bases, there was a span of 12 bases. Germline V gene data show CDR1 as LNHDA and CDR2 as SQIVND (reference sequence). There are 14 residues in the CDR3.

This chain uses TRBV7-9 with TRBJ2-2; TRBD2 matches 7 bases. The CDR3 covers 15 residues. Per germline, CDR1 SEHNR and CDR2 FQNEAQ (reference sequence). Losses at the gene ends were 1 base for V and 4 bases for J; bases not matched to a gene: 3. The CDR3 DNA reads TGTGCCAGCAGCTTAGTTGGCGGGAGCACCGGGGAGCTGTTTTTT. It translates to CASSLVGGSTGELFF.

This clone was detected only a few times. This rearrangement joins TRBV7-2 to TRBJ2-7, with TRBD2 matching 9 bases. CDR3 size: 16 residues. Germline V gives CDR1 SGHTA, CDR2 FQGNSA. V gave up 5 bases and J gave up 1 base; unmatched junction bases: 9. CDR3 sequence reads: CASSTQGAGGSYEQYF. In nucleotides, the CDR3 is TGTGCCAGCAGCACCCAGGGAGCGGGAGGTTCCTACGAGCAGTACTTC.

The chain combines TRBV5-1 with TRBJ2-5, with 10 bases aligning to TRBD2. From germline, CDR1 is SGHRS and CDR2 YFSETQ. This CDR3 has 18 residues. The ends lost 2 bases at V and 2 bases at J; junction bases unmatched: 12. Written as DNA, the CDR3 is TGCGCCAGCAGCTTAGAGGCTAGCGGGGGCGGGGCGCAAGAGACCCAGTACTTC. It is translated as CASSLEASGGGAQETQYF. Looking up the rest from reference TRBV5-1 and TRBJ2-5 gives the full variable domain: KAGVTQTPRYLIKTRGQQVTLSCSPISGHRSVSWYQQTPGQGLQFLFEYFSETQRNKGNFPGRFSGRQFSNSRSEMNVSTLELGDSALYLCASSLEASGGGAQETQYFGPGTRLLVL.

Notes on this clone: Sequence at one end of the junction differs from germline and may be a read error. The chain has TRBV5-4 and TRBJ2-3; TRBD1 aligns across 9 bases. This CDR3 contains 13 residues. Germline V CDR1 and CDR2: SGHNT, YYREEE (reference sequence). The CDR3: CLRWDRVTDTQYF. The CDR3 nucleotides read TGCCTCAGGTGGGACAGGGTCACAGATACGCAGTATTTT.

A single count supports this clone. This chain connects TRBV18 to TRBJ2-2; D gene ambiguous. The V and J ends lost 2 bases and 4 bases respectively, with 8 bases between them. The CDR3 is 14 amino acids. CDR1 is KGHSH, CDR2 LQKENI, per germline. CDR3 protein: CASSPVSGTGELFF. In DNA, the CDR3 is TGTGCCAGCTCACCAGTCTCGGGCACCGGGGAGCTGTTTTTT.

The V call is TRBV19, the J call TRBJ2-7; 8 bases fit TRBD2. Germline CDR1 and CDR2: LNHDA and SQIVND (reference sequence). V was pared by 5 bases and J by 4 bases, with 10 bases of the junction left unmatched. This CDR3 is built from 15 residues. The CDR3 loop reads CASSSGGQGRYEQYF. DNA for the CDR3: TGTGCCAGTAGTTCGGGGGGGCAGGGGAGGTACGAGCAGTACTTC.

This chain links TRBV5-1 with TRBJ2-2, with 8 bases that match TRBD2. From germline, CDR1 is SGHRS and CDR2 YFSETQ. V trimming: 2 bases; J trimming: 3 bases; junction bases outside the gene matches: 6. The CDR3 is 16 amino acids. CDR3 sequence reads: CASSFNSGRDTGELFF. The CDR3 DNA reads TGCGCCAGCAGCTTTAACAGCGGGAGAGACACCGGGGAGCTGTTTTTT. The full variable domain, rest sourced from reference TRBV5-1 and TRBJ2-2, is KAGVTQTPRYLIKTRGQQVTLSCSPISGHRSVSWYQQTPGQGLQFLFEYFSETQRNKGNFPGRFSGRQFSNSRSEMNVSTLELGDSALYLCASSFNSGRDTGELFFGEGSRLTVL.

The chain couples TRBV4-2 to TRBJ2-4; 13 bases fit TRBD2. Per the germline V gene, CDR1 is LGHNA and CDR2 is YNFKEQ. This CDR3 contains 16 residues. Trimming cost V 3 bases and J 8 bases; bases outside gene matches: 7. The CDR3 coding sequence is TGTGCCAGCAGCCATCTACTAGCGGGAGGGCCGGACATTCAGTACTTC. The encoded protein is CASSHLLAGGPDIQYF.

V usage is TRBV19 and J usage is TRBJ2-2; D not certain. In germline, CDR1 is LNHDA, CDR2 SQIVND (reference sequence). V was shortened by 7 bases and J by 2 bases, with 5 bases between the two germline ends. The CDR3 contains 12 residues. The CDR3 DNA is TGTGCCAGTAAGCTCAACACCGGGGAGCTGTTTTTT. It codes for CASKLNTGELFF.

The chain combines TRBV6-5 with TRBJ1-1; D is uncertain. The germline gives CDR1 MNHEY, CDR2 SVGAGI. With 7 bases removed from V and 3 bases from J, the gap between germline ends came to 15 bases. The CDR3 loop spans 14 amino acids. This CDR3 is CASTRDFRHTEAFF. The CDR3 DNA follows: TGTGCCAGCACCCGAGACTTCCGGCACACTGAAGCTTTCTTT.

CDR3 DNA: TGCGCCAGCAGCCTCAGTACCAATCGGCGGGAGCGGGGTGAGCAGTTCTTC. This encodes CASSLSTNRRERGEQFF. V gene TRBV4-1 combines with J gene TRBJ2-1; the match to TRBD2 covers 7 bases. This CDR3 region has 17 residues. Trimming cost V 4 bases and J 9 bases; bases outside gene matches: 18. Germline V gene lookup returns CDR1 MGHRA and CDR2 YSYEKL.